Included here is one T cell receptor (beta chain) sequence, with context. The data derive from a study of OX40 agonist ivuxolimab in advanced cancers. The repertoire was sequenced with immunoSEQ multiplex PCR; TCRdb's copy has only in-frame clones and lacks some. The data show around 150,000 clones, about nine tenths seen once. The CDR3 runs to 13 residues. Germline assignment: CDR1 MDHEN and CDR2 SYDVKM. Between the trimmed V and J ends, which lost 5 bases and 4 bases, there was a span of 9 bases. This sequence was found in an adult with an advanced solid tumor such as melanoma, head and neck, liver or kidney cancer. The input for sequencing was CD4+ or CD8+ T cells sorted from blood, taken in a trial of the OX40 agonist ivuxolimab. This chain joins TRBV28 and TRBJ1-3; tentative D call: TRBD1 (5 bases). As DNA, the CDR3 is TGTGCCAGCAGTCTCAGGGACGGAAACACCATATATTTT. As protein: CASSLRDGNTIYF.